This is a list of T cell receptor beta chains from one sample in a study of cytomegalovirus exposure and HLA in healthy donors. Measured with immunoSEQ multiplex PCR; TCRdb has only the in-frame clones, and not every one. This sample has about 200,000 clones, with 75% to 85% found just once. Sequenced sample: PBMCs. The source of these receptors is a woman aged 40-49 years in good health and CMV-seronegative. The CDR3 runs from the conserved cysteine through the conserved F or W. D genes are given only for firm matches. Clone size is stated in some rows and not others, as once, few, many or a class when expanded.

14	TRBV9	TRBJ1-2	TRBD1	-	TGTGCCAGCAGCCTAGGACAGGCCCGATATGGCTACACCTTC	CASSLGQARYGYTF
15	TRBV7-2	TRBJ2-7	TRBD1	once	TGTGCCAGCAGCCTTAGGGGACAGGGTTCAAGGGAGCAGTACTTC	CASSLRGQGSREQYF
15	TRBV7-8	TRBJ1-5	-	-	TGTGCCAGCAGCTTAAGCCTCGGGGGAAATCAGCCCCAGCATTTT	CASSLSLGGNQPQHF
17	TRBV18	TRBJ1-1	-	-	TGTGCCAGCTCACTATTTTTACAGGGTGGAGAACCTTTTGGGGCTTTCTTT	CASSLFLQGGEPFGAFF
14	TRBV7-8	TRBJ2-7	TRBD2	-	TGTGCCAGCCGAACTAGCGGGACGTCCTACGAGCAGTACTTC	CASRTSGTSYEQYF
15	TRBV9	TRBJ1-2	TRBD1	-	TGTGCCAGCAGCGTAGGACAGGGGGGGCTCTATGGCTACACCTTC	CASSVGQGGLYGYTF
12	TRBV27	TRBJ2-2	TRBD2	-	TGTGCCAGCGGGGGGGGGACCGGGGAGCTGTTTTTT	CASGGGTGELFF
13	TRBV29-1	TRBJ2-7	TRBD2	-	TGCAGCGTTGATCGCGGGAGGGCCAACGAGCAGTACTTC	CSVDRGRANEQYF
14	TRBV18	TRBJ2-7	TRBD2	-	TGTGCCAGCTCTCCCGGGACTAGGCTCCACGAGCAGTACTTC	CASSPGTRLHEQYF
16	TRBV7-9	TRBJ2-1	TRBD2	-	TGTGCCAGCAGCCCCCTAGCGGGAGGGAGCTACAATGAGCAGTTCTTC	CASSPLAGGSYNEQFF
19	TRBV4-1	TRBJ2-3	TRBD1	-	TGCGCCAGCAGCCGAAAGCCTCCACAGGGGGCCCAGTCCACAGATACGCAGTATTTT	CASSRKPPQGAQSTDTQYF